This T cell receptor (beta chain) was recovered during a study of control samples from healthy donors and cancer patients. Trimming at V came to 4 bases and at J to 1 base, leaving 2 bases not matched to a gene. The CDR3 extends over 15 amino acids. Per the germline V gene, CDR1 is MDHEN and CDR2 is SYDVKM. Profiling relied on immunoSEQ multiplex PCR, and the TCRdb table lists in-frame clones only, not all of them. The data hold about 130,000 clones, with about 88% observed a single time. The origin of this receptor is a man aged 50-60 years in good health. Specimen: blood. This rearrangement joins TRBV28 to TRBJ2-3; 10 nucleotides align to TRBD2. CDR3 in DNA: TGTGCCAGCAGTTCGCTAGCGGGGGGCACAGATACGCAGTATTTT. It encodes CASSSLAGGTDTQYF.